The 10 T cell receptor beta chains below were found in one sample sequenced in a study of blood T cell repertoires in COVID-19. The data were produced by immunoSEQ multiplex PCR, yet TCRdb's version contains in-frame clones alone and is incomplete. The table shows 150,000 to 200,000 clones, with 80% occurring only once. Sequencing input: PBMCs or T cells enriched from blood (not recorded which). Receptors were obtained from a man aged 35 to 55 who had recovered from COVID-19.

The chain couples TRBV10-3 to TRBJ2-1; no reliable D call. V was trimmed by 3 bases and J by 5 bases, leaving 14 bases between them. The CDR3 is made up of 15 amino acids. Germline CDR1 and CDR2: ENHRY and SYGVKD. CDR3 residues: CAISERRQAHNEQFF. DNA for the CDR3: TGTGCCATCAGTGAAAGAAGGCAGGCCCACAATGAGCAGTTCTTC.

The V and J genes are TRBV4-1 and TRBJ2-3, with a tentative D call TRBD2 (6 bases). Per the germline V gene, CDR1 is MGHRA and CDR2 is YSYEKL. This CDR3 has 16 amino acids. Trimming stripped 4 bases from V and 1 base from J, with 15 bases between. CDR3 in DNA: TGCGCCAGCAGCCTGCTTAAGGGCGGGGGCACAGATACGCAGTATTTT. Translated, it gives CASSLLKGGGTDTQYF.

Here the CDR3 reads CAISLQGASGNTIYF. The DNA of the CDR3 is TGTGCCATCAGCCTACAGGGGGCGTCTGGAAACACCATATATTTT. The genes are TRBV10-3 and TRBJ1-3, with 9 bases lining up with TRBD1. Germline CDR1 ENHRY, CDR2 SYGVKD. Unmatched junction bases numbered 4, after V lost 6 bases and J lost 1 base. The CDR3 runs 15 residues.

This clone was counted only a few times. The J gene is TRBJ1-1, the V gene TRBV30; D is ambiguous. Trimming cost V 5 bases and J 2 bases, with 30 bases left between them. The germline V gene encodes CDR1 GTSNPN and CDR2 SVGIG (reference sequence). There are 19 residues in the CDR3. CDR3 loop: CAWAPADAGSARINTEAFF. In nucleotides, the CDR3 is TGTGCCTGGGCTCCGGCTGATGCGGGCTCGGCGAGAATCAACACTGAAGCTTTCTTT.

The chain recombines TRBV11-2 with TRBJ1-1; D not resolved. CDR1 is SGHAT, CDR2 FQNNGV, per germline. The CDR3 runs 15 residues. With 5 bases removed from V and 4 bases from J, the gap between germline ends came to 17 bases. CDR3: CASSPTAGFGTEAFF. The CDR3 nucleotides are TGTGCCAGCAGCCCGACGGCGGGGTTTGGCACTGAAGCTTTCTTT.

This chain uses TRBV7-6 with TRBJ2-2; 10 bases line up with TRBD1. CDR3 length: 17 amino acids. CDR1 and CDR2 from the germline V gene are SGHVS and FNYEAQ. The V and J ends lost 4 bases and 2 bases, in that order; junction bases with no gene match: 7. DNA for the CDR3: TGTGCCAGCAGCTATGAGACAGGGGGCTTTAACACCGGGGAGCTGTTTTTT. This codes for CASSYETGGFNTGELFF.

The chain carries TRBV28 and TRBJ1-4; D is perhaps TRBD1 (6 bases). The CDR3 consists of 15 residues. Deletions cut 2 bases from V and 8 bases from J, with 15 bases between. Germline CDR1 is MDHEN and CDR2 is SYDVKM. CDR3 sequence: CASSLDPGEREKLFF. In DNA, the CDR3 is TGTGCCAGCAGTTTAGACCCAGGGGAACGGGAAAAACTGTTTTTT.

V and J are TRBV27 and TRBJ1-2; perhaps TRBD1 as D (5 bases). Looked up from germline, CDR1 is MNHEY and CDR2 is SMNVEV (reference sequence). The CDR3 consists of 14 residues. V was trimmed by 5 bases and J by 5 bases, leaving 15 bases between them. The CDR3 spells CASSNLGGGYGYTF. CDR3 coding DNA: TGTGCCAGCAGTAATCTCGGGGGTGGTTATGGCTACACCTTC.

This clone was counted only a few times. This sequence joins TRBV27 and TRBJ2-7, with D possibly being TRBD1 (6 bases). V gave up 6 bases and J gave up 3 bases, with 18 bases separating them. This CDR3 has 15 amino acids. Germline CDR1 MNHEY, CDR2 SMNVEV (reference sequence). The CDR3 region is CASSRQQRGGYEQYF. The CDR3 region has the DNA TGTGCCAGCAGCCGACAACAGAGAGGGGGCTACGAGCAGTACTTC.

This clone was found once. V usage is TRBV3-1 (or the pseudogene TRBV3-2) and J usage is TRBJ1-5; unclear D gene. CDR1 is LGHDT and CDR2 is YNNKEL in the germline V gene (reference sequence). The CDR3 covers 14 residues. V lost 3 bases, J lost 4 bases, and 10 bases lay in between. The CDR3 region is CASSQDGVNQPQHF. In DNA form, the CDR3 reads TGTGCCAGCAGCCAGGACGGGGTTAATCAGCCCCAGCATTTT.